This TCR beta chain is drawn from a study of blood T cell repertoires in COVID-19 (dated by TCRdb to about 2020). For context, the study as a whole: The collaborator samples originated in the United States, Italy and Spain and spanned the acute and convalescent phases of COVID-19. The prospective study material was composed of cDNA or gDNA derived from T cells, B-cell-depleted T cells, or PBMCs. The dataset comprised deeply sampled blood TCRbeta repertoires from subjects exposed to, actively infected with, or recovered from COVID-19. A freely available public database, intended as a resource for researchers studying the immune response to SARS-CoV-2, is where the repertoires were released. Samples came from the ongoing ImmuneRACE study (first 160 participants) plus 1,254 subjects from 6 global collaborators. Nearly every sample came with metadata listing a de-identified subject ID, COVID-19 status, age in years and sex. Where available, HLA class I and class II types were taken from metadata supplied by the sample provider and were not determined by assay-based typing.

In the case of this clone: Its recognized antigen is unknown. Base qualities are missing; no much larger clone stands one base away.

The collaborating institutions used their own protocols to collect whole blood in K2EDTA tubes. For TCRbeta analysis, collaborator samples were shipped as frozen whole blood, as isolated PBMCs, or as DNA extracted from either sample type. Relative to germline, V is missing 11 bases and J is missing 0 bases, with 9 bases of the junction outside any gene match. Sequences LNHDA (CDR1) and SQIVND (CDR2) are obtained from the germline V gene (reference sequence). The CDR3 sequence holds 14 residues, the cysteine and phenylalanine included. CDR3 DNA only is kept here, 42 bases in frame from base 1. The immunoSEQ Assay, a bias-controlled multiplex PCR, was used to amplify TCRbeta CDR3 regions from genomic DNA. The source study handled its data this way. The number of nucleated cells in each sample was estimated from the amplification of reference gene primers within the assay. To quantify the absolute abundance of each unique TCRbeta CDR3 rearrangement, sequence reads were collapsed and filtered. For each sample, productive Simpson clonality was calculated as the square root of Simpson's diversity index over productive rearrangements. The source is immuneACCESS, and TCRdb retained only in-frame sequences with V and J called. Part of the clones is not carried over; for the studies checked, unresolved V genes explain less than half of this, and the remainder is unexplained. That table is the source of V, J and clone size, and D and trimming were worked out from the DNA. Here the sample has under 100,000 clones; around 87% occur a single time. 17% of the sample comes from the top ten.

What the research found in general, with its limitations: Clinical and demographic metadata were provided uncurated, with the amount varying by source and participant.

Source material: peripheral blood. This sequence uses TRBV19 and TRBJ1-1, with 7 middle bases fitting TRBD1. The receptor comes from a human donor in a cohort sampled during active COVID-19. The DNA reads TGTGCCGGTCGGGAAGGGGGCTTGAACACTGAAGCTTTCTTT. Its amino acids are CAGREGGLNTEAFF. This CDR3, with the reference TRBV19 and TRBJ1-1 proteins standing in past its ends, gives the full variable domain DGGITQSPKYLFRKEGQNVTLSCEQNLNHDAMYWYRQDPGQGLRLIYYSQIVNDFQKGDIAEGYSVSREKKESFPLTVTSAQKNPTAFYLCAGREGGLNTEAFFGQGTRLTVV.